This is a list of T cell receptor beta chains from one sample in a study of CD8 T cells in Susac syndrome. One entry per CDR3 protein, called by TCRdb with MiXCR from the immunoSEQ multiplex PCR reads. This table has around 280,000 distinct CDR3 sequences, roughly nine tenths appearing once. Sequencing used CD4+ T cells from PBMCs. These receptors all come from a human donor with multiple sclerosis. Both conserved end residues are part of each CDR3. The order of the fields is V gene, J gene, clone size, D gene, CDR3 protein, CDR3 DNA. A D gene is named only where the DNA matches it firmly. The listing skips clone size in some rows; elsewhere it reads once, few, many or a size class.

V: TRBV12-3/TRBV12-4; J: TRBJ1-1; size: .; D: .; CDR3: CASSFAAGGMRAFF; DNA: TGTGCCAGCAGTTTCGCCGCGGGAGGGATGCGGGCTTTCTTT
V: TRBV28; J: TRBJ1-2; size: once; D: .; CDR3: CASRPPSAGYTF; DNA: TGTGCCAGCCGACCCCCAAGCGCAGGCTACACCTTC
V: TRBV5-1; J: TRBJ2-7; size: .; D: TRBD1; CDR3: CASSGQTYEQYF; DNA: TGCGCCAGTTCGGGACAGACCTACGAGCAGTACTTC
V: TRBV3-1; J: TRBJ2-1; size: .; D: .; CDR3: CASSLQERQQFF; DNA: TGTGCCAGCAGTCTACAGGAAAGGCAGCAGTTCTTC
V: TRBV2; J: TRBJ2-2; size: .; D: TRBD2; CDR3: CASSGLALNTGELFF; DNA: TGTGCCAGCAGTGGACTAGCGCTGAACACCGGGGAGCTGTTTTTT
V: TRBV2; J: TRBJ1-5; size: .; D: TRBD1; CDR3: CASRSGGGNQPQHF; DNA: TGTGCCAGCCGGTCAGGGGGCGGCAATCAGCCCCAGCATTTT
V: TRBV6-5; J: TRBJ1-5; size: .; D: .; CDR3: CASVKGPPNQPQHF; DNA: TGTGCCAGCGTTAAAGGACCCCCCAATCAGCCCCAGCATTTT
V: TRBV6-2/TRBV6-3; J: TRBJ1-2; size: once; D: .; CDR3: CASSSLTGRGYTF; DNA: TGTGCCAGCAGCAGCCTGACCGGTCGGGGCTACACCTTC
V: TRBV19; J: TRBJ2-2; size: once; D: TRBD1; CDR3: CASSIEDRLTGELFF; DNA: TGTGCCAGTAGTATTGAGGACAGGCTCACCGGGGAGCTGTTTTTT
V: TRBV7-2; J: TRBJ1-5; size: .; D: .; CDR3: CASSASVLRGANQPQHF; DNA: TGTGCCAGCAGCGCGAGTGTCTTAAGGGGGGCGAATCAGCCCCAGCATTTT
V: TRBV4-3; J: TRBJ2-5; size: .; D: .; CDR3: CASSDRVGRETQYF; DNA: TGCGCCAGCAGCGACCGGGTCGGGCGGGAGACCCAGTACTTC
V: TRBV20-1; J: TRBJ2-7; size: .; D: .; CDR3: CSASSSYEQYF; DNA: TGCAGTGCTAGTTCCTCCTACGAGCAGTACTTC
V: TRBV30; J: TRBJ1-3; size: .; D: TRBD1; CDR3: CASRRGLGGNTIYF; DNA: TGTGCCTCACGGAGGGGGCTAGGGGGAAACACCATATATTTT
V: TRBV4-2; J: TRBJ2-2; size: once; D: .; CDR3: CASSQAVGRTGTGELFF; DNA: TGTGCCAGCAGCCAAGCCGTCGGGAGAACGGGCACCGGGGAGCTGTTTTTT
V: TRBV5-1; J: TRBJ1-1; size: once; D: TRBD1; CDR3: CASSDDRGITEAFF; DNA: TGCGCCAGCAGCGACGACAGGGGAATCACTGAAGCTTTCTTT
V: TRBV29-1; J: TRBJ1-2; size: .; D: .; CDR3: CSVETRDTHYGYTF; DNA: TGCAGCGTTGAGACCCGCGACACTCATTATGGCTACACCTTC
V: TRBV7-2; J: TRBJ2-3; size: .; D: .; CDR3: CASSWVGTDTQYF; DNA: TGTGCCAGCAGCTGGGTGGGCACAGATACGCAGTATTTT
V: TRBV5-6; J: TRBJ1-5; size: .; D: .; CDR3: CASSSQTGDNQPQHF; DNA: TGTGCCAGCAGCTCTCAGACAGGTGACAATCAGCCCCAGCATTTT
V: TRBV3-1; J: TRBJ2-5; size: .; D: TRBD1; CDR3: CASSQSGQGLHMYF; DNA: TGTGCCAGCAGCCAATCCGGACAGGGGCTCCACATGTACTTC
V: TRBV20-1; J: TRBJ2-7; size: few; D: .; CDR3: CSAGEQYF; DNA: TGCAGTGCTGGGGAGCAGTACTTC
V: TRBV12-3/TRBV12-4; J: TRBJ2-2; size: .; D: TRBD2; CDR3: CASSQTSRYTGELFF; DNA: TGTGCCAGCAGCCAGACTAGCCGGTACACCGGGGAGCTGTTTTTT
V: TRBV2; J: TRBJ2-5; size: .; D: .; CDR3: CASSYIRGAGETQYF; DNA: TGTGCCAGCAGTTACATCAGGGGGGCGGGGGAGACCCAGTACTTC
V: TRBV20-1; J: TRBJ2-1; size: .; D: TRBD2; CDR3: CSASGVLTSGRGNEQFF; DNA: TGCAGTGCTTCGGGCGTTTTGACTAGCGGGAGAGGGAATGAGCAGTTCTTC
V: TRBV5-6; J: TRBJ1-2; size: .; D: TRBD1; CDR3: CASSSLGTGQRRGYTF; DNA: TGTGCCAGCAGCTCGCTCGGGACAGGACAGCGGCGTGGCTACACCTTC
V: TRBV19; J: TRBJ2-3; size: .; D: TRBD2; CDR3: CASSTGLAGGLDTQYF; DNA: TGTGCCAGTAGTACGGGACTAGCGGGGGGGTTGGATACGCAGTATTTT
V: TRBV20-1; J: TRBJ2-2; size: .; D: .; CDR3: CSARWGENTGELFF; DNA: TGCAGTGCGAGGTGGGGAGAGAACACCGGGGAGCTGTTTTTT
V: TRBV20-1; J: TRBJ1-2; size: .; D: .; CDR3: CSATATGRDGYTF; DNA: TGCAGTGCTACCGCAACAGGGCGTGACGGCTACACCTTC
V: TRBV19; J: TRBJ2-4; size: .; D: .; CDR3: CASRISGDTGIQYF; DNA: TGTGCCAGTAGGATCTCCGGGGACACAGGCATTCAGTACTTC
V: TRBV27; J: TRBJ1-6; size: .; D: .; CDR3: CASSLQRGGPLHF; DNA: TGTGCCAGCAGTTTACAGCGAGGGGGGCCCCTCCACTTT
V: TRBV11-3; J: TRBJ1-5; size: few; D: .; CDR3: CASSRGNQPQHF; DNA: TGTGCCAGCAGTCGGGGGAATCAGCCCCAGCATTTT
V: TRBV12-3/TRBV12-4; J: TRBJ2-1; size: .; D: TRBD1; CDR3: CASSLGRGQGEQFF; DNA: TGTGCCAGCAGTTTGGGGCGGGGACAGGGAGAGCAGTTCTTC
V: TRBV10-3; J: TRBJ1-2; size: .; D: .; CDR3: CAIRGARNTYGYTF; DNA: TGTGCCATCCGGGGGGCCCGCAATACCTATGGCTACACCTTC
V: TRBV30; J: TRBJ1-4; size: .; D: .; CDR3: CACRRSTNEKLFF; DNA: TGTGCCTGCAGACGGTCAACTAATGAAAAACTGTTTTTT
V: TRBV4-2; J: TRBJ2-3; size: .; D: TRBD2; CDR3: CASSTARLAGGRADTQYF; DNA: TGTGCCAGCAGCACCGCCCGACTAGCGGGGGGGAGGGCAGATACGCAGTATTTT
V: TRBV7-2; J: TRBJ1-2; size: .; D: .; CDR3: CASSPVFSSDGYTF; DNA: TGTGCCAGCAGCCCGGTTTTTAGCTCGGATGGCTACACCTTC
V: TRBV5-8; J: TRBJ1-1; size: once; D: .; CDR3: CASSLQRVSEAFF; DNA: TGTGCCAGCAGCCTCCAACGAGTTTCTGAAGCTTTCTTT